The 5 T cell receptor beta chains given below trace back to one sample, sequenced in a study of T cell changes during pregnancy in multiple sclerosis. Only in-frame clones appear in the TCRdb table, and some are missing; sequencing was by immunoSEQ multiplex PCR. Among about 49,000 clones listed, 95% were seen once. The specimen comprised CD8+ T cells from peripheral blood mononuclear cells, sampled in the first trimester of pregnancy. Source of these receptors: a female donor with multiple sclerosis, enrolled in a pregnancy study.

The rearrangement links TRBV19 to TRBJ2-1; 13 bases match TRBD2. J lost 2 bases, V lost 5 bases, and 3 bases had no gene match. The germline CDR1 and CDR2 sequences are LNHDA and SQIVND (reference sequence). The CDR3 covers 16 residues. CDR3 DNA sequence: TGTGCCAGTAGTGTTACTAGCGGGAGGGCCTACAATGAGCAGTTCTTC. Translated, it gives CASSVTSGRAYNEQFF.

V usage is TRBV27 and J usage is TRBJ2-1, with D possibly matching TRBD2 (5 bases). The CDR3 consists of 17 residues. Germline CDR1 MNHEY, CDR2 SMNVEV (reference sequence). The V end was cut by 3 bases, the J end by 3 bases, with 18 bases between. The DNA of the CDR3 is TGTGCCAGCAGTTTGTTTTCGCGGGCCCAATTCTACAATGAGCAGTTCTTC. This encodes CASSLFSRAQFYNEQFF.

The V and J genes are TRBV19 and TRBJ2-7, with D possibly being TRBD1 (6 bases). This CDR3 contains 14 residues. Trimming took off 6 bases at V and 2 bases at J, with 14 bases between the two ends. CDR1 is LNHDA, CDR2 SQIVND, per germline (reference sequence). In DNA form, the CDR3 reads TGTGCCAGTAGAACAGGGCCAGGGACCTACGAGCAGTACTTC. Its protein is CASRTGPGTYEQYF. The full variable domain, its missing parts supplied by reference TRBV19 and TRBJ2-7, is DGGITQSPKYLFRKEGQNVTLSCEQNLNHDAMYWYRQDPGQGLRLIYYSQIVNDFQKGDIAEGYSVSREKKESFPLTVTSAQKNPTAFYLCASRTGPGTYEQYFGPGTRLTVT.

This clone was recorded once. This chain joins TRBV19 and TRBJ2-1; D gene uncertain. The CDR3 is 17 amino acids. The ends were cut back, 0 bases at V and 0 bases at J, with 12 bases in the middle. Looked up from germline, CDR1 is LNHDA and CDR2 is SQIVND (reference sequence). DNA for the CDR3: TGTGCCAGTAGTATAGATAGCATCCAAAGCTCCTACAATGAGCAGTTCTTC. Encoded protein: CASSIDSIQSSYNEQFF.

The V and J genes are TRBV11-2 and TRBJ1-1; 9 bases are shared with TRBD1. V trimming: 4 bases; J trimming: 8 bases; junction bases outside the gene matches: 8. This CDR3 is built from 14 residues. The germline CDR1 and CDR2 sequences are SGHAT and FQNNGV. The CDR3 nucleotides read TGTGCCAGCAGCTCGACTACGACAGGGGGGGAAGCTTTCTTT. This gives the protein CASSSTTTGGEAFF.